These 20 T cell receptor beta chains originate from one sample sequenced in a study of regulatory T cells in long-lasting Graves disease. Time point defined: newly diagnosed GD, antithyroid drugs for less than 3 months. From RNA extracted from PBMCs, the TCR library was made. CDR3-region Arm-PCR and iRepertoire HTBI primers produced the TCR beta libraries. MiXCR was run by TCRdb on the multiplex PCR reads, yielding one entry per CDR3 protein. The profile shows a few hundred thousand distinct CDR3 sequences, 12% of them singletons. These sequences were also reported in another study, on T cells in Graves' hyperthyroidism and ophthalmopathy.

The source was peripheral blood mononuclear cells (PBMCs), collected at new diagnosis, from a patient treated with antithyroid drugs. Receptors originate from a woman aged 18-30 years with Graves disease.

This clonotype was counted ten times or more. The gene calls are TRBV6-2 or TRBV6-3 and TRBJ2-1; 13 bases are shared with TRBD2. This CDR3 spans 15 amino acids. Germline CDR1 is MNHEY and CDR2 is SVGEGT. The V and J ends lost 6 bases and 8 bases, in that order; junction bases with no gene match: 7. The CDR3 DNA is TGTGCCAGCAGGGTACTAGCGGGAGGGCCATATGAGCAGTTCTTC. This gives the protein CASRVLAGGPYEQFF.

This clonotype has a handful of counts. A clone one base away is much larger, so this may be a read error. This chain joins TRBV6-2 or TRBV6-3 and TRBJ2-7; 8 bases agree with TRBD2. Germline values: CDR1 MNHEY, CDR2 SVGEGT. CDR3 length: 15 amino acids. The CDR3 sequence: CVSSSLLAEAYEQYF. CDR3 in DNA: TGTGTCAGCAGTTCCCTACTAGCGGAGGCCTACGAGCAGTACTTC.

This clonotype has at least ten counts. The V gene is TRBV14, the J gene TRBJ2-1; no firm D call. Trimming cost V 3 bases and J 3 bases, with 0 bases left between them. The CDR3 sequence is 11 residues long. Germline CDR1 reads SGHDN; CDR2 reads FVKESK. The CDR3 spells CASSHYNEQFF. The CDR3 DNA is TGTGCCAGCAGCCACTACAATGAGCAGTTCTTC.

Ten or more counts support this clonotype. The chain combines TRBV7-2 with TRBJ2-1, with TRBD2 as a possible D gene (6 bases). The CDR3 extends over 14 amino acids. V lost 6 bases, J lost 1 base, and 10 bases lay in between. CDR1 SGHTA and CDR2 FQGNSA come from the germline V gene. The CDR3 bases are TGTGCCAGCAGTAGGGCGGGATCCTACAATGAGCAGTTCTTC. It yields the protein CASSRAGSYNEQFF.

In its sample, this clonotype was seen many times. CDR3 region: CASSPRGGGARPDEKLFF. CDR3 coding DNA: TGCGCCAGCAGCCCACGGGGAGGGGGCGCGCGTCCCGATGAAAAACTGTTTTTT. V and J are TRBV4-3 and TRBJ1-4, with 7 bases identical to TRBD1. V lost 4 bases to trimming and J lost 6 bases; unmatched junction nucleotides: 17. The length of the CDR3 is 18 residues. Germline V gene lookup returns CDR1 LGHNA and CDR2 YSLEER.

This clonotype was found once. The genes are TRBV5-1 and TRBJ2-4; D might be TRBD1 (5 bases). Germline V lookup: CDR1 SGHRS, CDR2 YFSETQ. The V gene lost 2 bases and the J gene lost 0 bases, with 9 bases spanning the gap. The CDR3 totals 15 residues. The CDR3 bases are TGCGCCAGCAGCTTCGGGCAGGGAGCCAAAAACATTCAGTACTTC. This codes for CASSFGQGAKNIQYF.

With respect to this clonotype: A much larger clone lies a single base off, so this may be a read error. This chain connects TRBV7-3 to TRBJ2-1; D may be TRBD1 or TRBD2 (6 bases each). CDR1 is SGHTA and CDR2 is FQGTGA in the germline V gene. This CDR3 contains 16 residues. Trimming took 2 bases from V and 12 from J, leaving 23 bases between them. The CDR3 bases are TGTGCCAGCAGCTTAGAAACTGTAGTCGCGGGACACGGGCAGTTCTTC. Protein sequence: CASSLETVVAGHGQFF. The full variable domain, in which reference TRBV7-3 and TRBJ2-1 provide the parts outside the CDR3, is GAGVSQTPSNKVTEKGKYVELRCDPISGHTALYWYRQSLGQGPEFLIYFQGTGAADDSGLPNDRFFAVRPEGSVSTLKIQRTERGDSAVYLCASSLETVVAGHGQFFGPGTRLTVL.

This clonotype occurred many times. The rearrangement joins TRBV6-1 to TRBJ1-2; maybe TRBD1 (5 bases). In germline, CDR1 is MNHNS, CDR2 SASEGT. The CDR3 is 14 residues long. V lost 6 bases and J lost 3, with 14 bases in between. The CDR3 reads CASSFPGRDYGYTF. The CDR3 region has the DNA TGTGCCAGCAGCTTCCCGGGACGGGACTATGGCTACACCTTC.

Here the CDR3 reads CASSESHRQGQGGSPLHF. CDR3 coding DNA: TGTGCCAGCAGCGAATCCCACCGACAGGGCCAGGGAGGTTCACCCCTCCACTTT. The chain joins TRBV7-9 to TRBJ1-6; 7 nucleotides align to TRBD1. Unmatched junction bases numbered 19, after V lost 5 bases and J lost 9 bases. This CDR3 is 18 amino acids long. CDR1 and CDR2 (germline): SEHNR, FQNEAQ (reference sequence).

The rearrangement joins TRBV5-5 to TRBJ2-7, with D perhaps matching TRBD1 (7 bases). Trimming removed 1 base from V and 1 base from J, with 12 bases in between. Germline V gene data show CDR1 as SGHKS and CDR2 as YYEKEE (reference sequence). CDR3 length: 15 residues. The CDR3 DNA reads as TGTGCCAGCAGCTTGCTGCCAGGGGGGTCCTACGAGCAGTACGTC. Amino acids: CASSLLPGGSYEQYV.

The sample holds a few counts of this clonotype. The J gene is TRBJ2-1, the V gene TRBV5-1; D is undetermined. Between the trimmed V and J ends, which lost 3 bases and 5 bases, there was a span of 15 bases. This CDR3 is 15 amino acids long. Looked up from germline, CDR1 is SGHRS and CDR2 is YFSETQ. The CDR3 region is CASSSLGKIHNEQFF. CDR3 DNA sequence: TGCGCCAGCAGCTCGCTCGGAAAAATCCACAATGAGCAGTTCTTC.

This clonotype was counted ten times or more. This CDR3 is CASSAGRSSGNTIYF. CDR3 nucleotide sequence: TGTGCCAGCAGTGCCGGGCGGAGCTCTGGAAACACCATATATTTT. The V call is TRBV2, the J call TRBJ1-3; D is unclear. The CDR3 has 15 residues. Germline V CDR1 and CDR2: SNHLY, FYNNEI. V lost 4 bases, J lost 0 bases, and 10 bases lay in between.

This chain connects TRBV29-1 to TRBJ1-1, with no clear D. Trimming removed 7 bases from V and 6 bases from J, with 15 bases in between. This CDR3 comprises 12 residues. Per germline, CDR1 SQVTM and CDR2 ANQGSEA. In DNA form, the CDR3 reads TGCAGCGCATGCGCTTCCGGGGCTGAAGCTTTCTTT. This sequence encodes CSACASGAEAFF.

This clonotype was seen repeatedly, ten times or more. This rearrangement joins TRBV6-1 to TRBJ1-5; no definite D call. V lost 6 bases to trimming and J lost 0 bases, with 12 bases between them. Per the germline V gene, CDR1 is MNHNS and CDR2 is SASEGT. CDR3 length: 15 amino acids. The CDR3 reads CASSLFGYSNQPQHF. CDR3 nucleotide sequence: TGTGCCAGCAGCCTATTCGGGTATAGCAATCAGCCCCAGCATTTT.

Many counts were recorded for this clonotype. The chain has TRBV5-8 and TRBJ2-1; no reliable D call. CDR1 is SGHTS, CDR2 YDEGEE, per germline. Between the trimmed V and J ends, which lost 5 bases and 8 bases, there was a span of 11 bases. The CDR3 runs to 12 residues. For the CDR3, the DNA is TGTGCCAGCAGGCCGTCTCCCGATGAGCAGTTCTTC. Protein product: CASRPSPDEQFF.

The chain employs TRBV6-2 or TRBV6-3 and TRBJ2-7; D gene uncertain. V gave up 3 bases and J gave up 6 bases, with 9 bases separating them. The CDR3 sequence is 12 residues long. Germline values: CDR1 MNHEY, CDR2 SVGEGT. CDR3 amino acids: CASSYGPSEQYF. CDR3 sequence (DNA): TGTGCCAGCAGTTATGGTCCCAGCGAGCAGTACTTC.

CDR3 coding DNA: TGCAGTGGGAGGGGGCCGTCTAATGAAAAACTGTTTTTT. Translation: CSGRGPSNEKLFF. The chain couples TRBV20-1 to TRBJ1-4; 7 positions agree with TRBD1. In germline, CDR1 is DFQATT, CDR2 SNEGSKA (reference sequence). J was trimmed by 3 bases and V by 7 bases; bases with no gene match: 5. This CDR3 has 13 amino acids.

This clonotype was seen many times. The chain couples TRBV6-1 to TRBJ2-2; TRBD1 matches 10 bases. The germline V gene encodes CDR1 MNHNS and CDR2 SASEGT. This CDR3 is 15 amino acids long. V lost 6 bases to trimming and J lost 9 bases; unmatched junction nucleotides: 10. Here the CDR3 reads CASSSGTGVVRELFF. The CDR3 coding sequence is TGTGCCAGCAGCTCCGGGACAGGGGTCGTCCGGGAGCTGTTTTTT.

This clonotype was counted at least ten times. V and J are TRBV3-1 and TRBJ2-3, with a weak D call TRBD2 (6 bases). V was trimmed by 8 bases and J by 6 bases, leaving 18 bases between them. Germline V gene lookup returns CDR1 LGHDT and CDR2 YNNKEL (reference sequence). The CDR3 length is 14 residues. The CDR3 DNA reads TGTGCCAGCCGCCTCCGCGGAGGGACGGATACGCAGTATTTT. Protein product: CASRLRGGTDTQYF.

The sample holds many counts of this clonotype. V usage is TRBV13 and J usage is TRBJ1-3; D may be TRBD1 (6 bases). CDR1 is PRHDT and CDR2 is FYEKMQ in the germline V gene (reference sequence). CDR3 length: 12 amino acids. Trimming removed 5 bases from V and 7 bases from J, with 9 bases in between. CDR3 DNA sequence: TGTGCCAGCAGCCCTCAGGGGAACACCATATATTTT. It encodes CASSPQGNTIYF. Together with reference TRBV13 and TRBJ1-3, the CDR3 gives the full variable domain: AAGVIQSPRHLIKEKRETATLKCYPIPRHDTVYWYQQGPGQDPQFLISFYEKMQSDKGSIPDRFSAQQFSDYHSELNMSSLELGDSALYFCASSPQGNTIYFGEGSWLTVV.